These 14 T cell receptor beta chains were all obtained from the same sample, sequenced in a study of breast tumors, draining lymph nodes, adjacent tissues (dated by TCRdb to about 2016). Library preparation was by multiplex PCR. TCRdb names Illumina HiSeq 2000 as the instrument used. Clones were called with MiXCR by TCRdb after fastp trimmed the public reads at Q25, and only in-frame beta chains were retained. One record per CDR3 amino acid sequence lists the most common genes and DNA. In this sample the table shows about 14,000 distinct CDR3 sequences, roughly 55% of which occur a single time. Of the sample, over 25% falls within the top ten clones. Specimen: tumor-adjacent breast tissue. Every receptor here comes from a female donor with breast cancer. Some clones in this sample may be carry-over from other donors' samples.

Judged by abundance, this clonotype is medium-sized. The chain couples TRBV9 to TRBJ1-2, with D unresolved. This CDR3 region has 14 residues. Germline CDR1 is SGDLS and CDR2 is YYNGEE. The V end was cut by 3 bases, the J end by 5 bases, with 14 bases between. Here the CDR3 reads CASSDPRLQYGYTF. The CDR3 coding sequence is TGTGCCAGCAGCGACCCCAGGCTGCAATATGGCTACACCTTC.

The chain combines TRBV6-2 or TRBV6-3 with TRBJ2-7, with 8 bases identical to TRBD1. After removal of 6 bases from V and 1 base from J, the junction contained 8 bases not matched to a gene. Per the germline V gene, CDR1 is MNHEY and CDR2 is SVGEGT. CDR3 length equals 15 residues. The CDR3 loop reads CASSRGTGMSYEQYF. The CDR3 nucleotides read TGTGCCAGCAGCCGCGGGACAGGTATGTCCTACGAGCAGTACTTC.

Turning to this clonotype: A much more abundant neighbour one base away suggests this may be a read error. Given the absence of the conserved phenylalanine or tryptophan at the CDR3 end, a read error is likely. This CDR3 reads CASSLGTGSNTGELFS. CDR3 coding DNA: TGTGCCAGCAGCTTGGGGACAGGTTCAAACACCGGGGAGCTGTTTTCT. This chain connects TRBV11-2 to TRBJ2-2; 8 nucleotides align to TRBD1. The CDR3 extends over 16 amino acids. V lost 3 bases to trimming and J lost 2 bases; unmatched junction nucleotides: 5. Germline V lookup: CDR1 SGHAT, CDR2 FQNNGV.

J is TRBJ2-1 and V is TRBV7-2; 8 bases fit TRBD1. After removal of 4 bases from V and 9 bases from J, the junction contained 11 bases not matched to a gene. The CDR3 totals 15 residues. Germline assignment: CDR1 SGHTA and CDR2 FQGNSA. DNA of the CDR3: TGTGCCAGCAGCTCCCTCCTTCAGGGGGCAAGTGAGCAGTTCTTC. It yields the protein CASSSLLQGASEQFF.

This clonotype is judged medium-sized. This chain uses TRBV6-5 with TRBJ1-3, with unresolved D. Germline V gene data show CDR1 as MNHEY and CDR2 as SVGAGI. Deletions cut 0 bases from V and 0 bases from J, with 9 bases between. CDR3 length equals 16 residues. The CDR3: CASSYSSRLSGNTIYF. The CDR3, as DNA: TGTGCCAGCAGTTACTCTAGCAGGCTCTCTGGAAACACCATATATTTT.

In its sample, this clonotype was seen many times. This chain joins TRBV27 and TRBJ1-4; weak D call: TRBD1 (5 bases). CDR1 is MNHEY and CDR2 is SMNVEV in the germline V gene (reference sequence). V shed 1 base and J shed 2 bases, with 8 bases lying between them. This CDR3 comprises 15 residues. Written as DNA, the CDR3 is TGTGCCAGCAGTTTATTGGGGGTGACTAATGAAAAACTGTTTTTT. As protein: CASSLLGVTNEKLFF.

The V and J genes are TRBV6-5 and TRBJ2-7; no reliable D call. V gave up 6 bases and J gave up 3 bases, with 6 bases separating them. The CDR3 is 11 residues long. Germline V gives CDR1 MNHEY, CDR2 SVGAGI. The CDR3 sequence: CASSGGYEQYF. In nucleotides, the CDR3 is TGTGCCAGCAGCGGCGGCTACGAGCAGTACTTC.

This chain uses TRBV3-2 with TRBJ2-7. TRBV3-2 is classified as a pseudogene. The length of the CDR3 is 11 residues. The CDR3 here is CASSQGDEQYF. CDR3 DNA: TGTGCCAGCAGCCAGGGTGACGAGCAGTACTTC.

This clonotype was found once. The chain links TRBV6-4 to TRBJ2-2; 9 nucleotides match TRBD2. Trimming at V came to 6 bases and at J to 1 base, leaving 6 bases not matched to a gene. The CDR3 covers 16 residues. Germline CDR1 and CDR2: MRHNA and SNTAGT. The chain's CDR3 is CASRGHSGRNTGELFF. The CDR3 bases are TGTGCCAGCAGGGGACATAGCGGGAGGAACACCGGGGAGCTGTTTTTT.

The V call is TRBV20-1, the J call TRBJ1-6, with unresolved D. In germline, CDR1 is DFQATT, CDR2 SNEGSKA (reference sequence). V lost 0 bases to trimming and J lost 2 bases, with 8 bases between them. This CDR3 region has 15 residues. The CDR3 region is CSAREGYAYNSPLHF. For the CDR3, the DNA is TGCAGTGCTAGAGAAGGGTACGCCTATAATTCACCCCTCCACTTT.

The table lists this clonotype with a count of one. The chain couples TRBV12-3 or TRBV12-4 to TRBJ1-5, with 10 nucleotides matching TRBD1. V gave up 6 bases and J gave up 5 bases; unmatched junction bases: 7. The CDR3 sequence is 15 residues long. The CDR3 coding sequence is TGTGCCAGCAGCGCCGGGGGGACAGGGGATCAGCCCCAGCATTTT. It codes for CASSAGGTGDQPQHF.

This clonotype was seen many times. The chain uses TRBV12-3 or TRBV12-4 and TRBJ2-2, with unresolved D. This CDR3 spans 12 amino acids. Trimming stripped 2 bases from V and 6 bases from J, with 4 bases between. CDR3 residues: CASSLIAGELFF. The CDR3 DNA sequence: TGTGCCAGCAGTTTAATAGCCGGGGAGCTGTTTTTT.

The rearrangement uses TRBV7-2 and TRBJ1-5; D unresolved. The CDR3 is made up of 12 amino acids. The V end lost 3 bases, the J end lost 1 base, and 1 base lay between the germline ends. Germline V gene lookup returns CDR1 SGHTA and CDR2 FQGNSA. As DNA, the CDR3 is TGTGCCAGCAGCTTCAGCAATCAGCCCCAGCATTTT. It specifies CASSFSNQPQHF.

Relative to its sample, this clonotype is medium-sized. The chain employs TRBV9 and TRBJ2-1; TRBD2 matches 9 bases. The ends lost 5 bases at V and 5 bases at J; junction bases unmatched: 14. The CDR3 is made up of 17 amino acids. Germline lookup yields CDR1 SGDLS and CDR2 YYNGEE. The CDR3 nucleotides are TGTGCCAGCAGGGGCCGGTCTAGCGGGATGGGTGACAATGAGCAGTTCTTC. Translating it yields CASRGRSSGMGDNEQFF.